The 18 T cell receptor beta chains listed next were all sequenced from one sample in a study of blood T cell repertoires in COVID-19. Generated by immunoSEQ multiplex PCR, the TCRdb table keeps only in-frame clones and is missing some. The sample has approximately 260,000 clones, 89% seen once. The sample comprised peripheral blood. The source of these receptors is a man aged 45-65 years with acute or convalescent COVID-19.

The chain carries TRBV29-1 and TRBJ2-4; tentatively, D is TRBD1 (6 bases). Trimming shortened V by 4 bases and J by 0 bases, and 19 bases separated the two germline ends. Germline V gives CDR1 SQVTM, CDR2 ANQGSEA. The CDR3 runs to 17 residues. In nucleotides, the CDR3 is TGCAGCGTTGGGGCCAGGGGCCCCCTTCGAGCCAAAAACATTCAGTACTTC. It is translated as CSVGARGPLRAKNIQYF.

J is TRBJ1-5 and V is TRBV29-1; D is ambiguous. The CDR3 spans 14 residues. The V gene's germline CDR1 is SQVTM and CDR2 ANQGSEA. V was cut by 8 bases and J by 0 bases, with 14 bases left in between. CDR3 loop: CSPAGDGSNQPQHF. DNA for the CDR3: TGCAGCCCCGCCGGTGATGGTAGCAATCAGCCCCAGCATTTT.

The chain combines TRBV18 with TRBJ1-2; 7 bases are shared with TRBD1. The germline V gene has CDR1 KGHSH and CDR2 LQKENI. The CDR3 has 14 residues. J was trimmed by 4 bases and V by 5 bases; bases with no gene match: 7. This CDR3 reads CASSNPRDSYGYTF. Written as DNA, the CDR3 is TGTGCCAGCTCAAACCCCCGGGACAGCTATGGCTACACCTTC.

The CDR3 region is CASTRGRGGELFF. CDR3 sequence (DNA): TGTGCCAGCACCAGGGGAAGGGGCGGGGAGCTGTTTTTT. The chain combines TRBV3-1 (or the pseudogene TRBV3-2) with TRBJ2-2; possible D gene TRBD1, 6 bases. Per germline, CDR1 LGHDT and CDR2 YNNKEL (reference sequence). The V end was cut by 7 bases, the J end by 7 bases, with 13 bases between. The CDR3 has 13 residues.

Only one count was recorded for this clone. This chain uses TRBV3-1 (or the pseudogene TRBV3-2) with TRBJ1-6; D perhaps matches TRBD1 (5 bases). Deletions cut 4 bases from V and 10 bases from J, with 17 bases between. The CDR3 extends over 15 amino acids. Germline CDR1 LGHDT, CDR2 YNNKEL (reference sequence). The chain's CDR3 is CASSLLSQGRSPLHF. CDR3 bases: TGTGCCAGCAGCCTATTAAGCCAGGGTCGGTCACCCCTCCACTTT.

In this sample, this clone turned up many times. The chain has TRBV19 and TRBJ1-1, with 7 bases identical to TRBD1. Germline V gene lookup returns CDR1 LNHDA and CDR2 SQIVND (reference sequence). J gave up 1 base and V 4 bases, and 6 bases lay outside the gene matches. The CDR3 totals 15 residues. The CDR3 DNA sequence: TGTGCCAGTAGTAGGGGGTACAGGGGGAACACTGAAGCTTTCTTT. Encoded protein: CASSRGYRGNTEAFF.

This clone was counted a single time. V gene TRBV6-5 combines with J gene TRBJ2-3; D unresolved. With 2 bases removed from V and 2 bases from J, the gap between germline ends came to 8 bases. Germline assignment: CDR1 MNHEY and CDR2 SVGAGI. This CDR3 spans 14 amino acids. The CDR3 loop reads CASSYEAPTDTQYF. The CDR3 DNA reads TGTGCCAGCAGTTACGAGGCACCCACAGATACGCAGTATTTT.

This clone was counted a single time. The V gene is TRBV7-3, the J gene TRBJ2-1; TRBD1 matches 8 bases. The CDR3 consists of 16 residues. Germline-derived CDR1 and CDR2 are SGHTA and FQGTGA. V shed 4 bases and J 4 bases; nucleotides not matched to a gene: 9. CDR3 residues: CASSSKGDRPYNEQFF. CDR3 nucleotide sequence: TGTGCCAGCAGCTCCAAGGGGGACAGGCCTTACAATGAGCAGTTCTTC.

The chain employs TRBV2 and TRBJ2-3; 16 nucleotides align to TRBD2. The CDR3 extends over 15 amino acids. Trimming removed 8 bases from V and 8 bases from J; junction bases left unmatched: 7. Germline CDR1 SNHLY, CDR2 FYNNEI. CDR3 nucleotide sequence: TGTGCCAGCCGGGGACTAGCGGGGGGGCACGGTACGCAGTATTTT. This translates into CASRGLAGGHGTQYF.

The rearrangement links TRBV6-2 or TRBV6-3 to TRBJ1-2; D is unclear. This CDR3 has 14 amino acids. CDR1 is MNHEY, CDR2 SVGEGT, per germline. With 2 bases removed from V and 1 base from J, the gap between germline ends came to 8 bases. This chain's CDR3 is CASSYRGSNYGYTF. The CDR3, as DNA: TGTGCCAGCAGTTACCGAGGGAGTAACTATGGCTACACCTTC.

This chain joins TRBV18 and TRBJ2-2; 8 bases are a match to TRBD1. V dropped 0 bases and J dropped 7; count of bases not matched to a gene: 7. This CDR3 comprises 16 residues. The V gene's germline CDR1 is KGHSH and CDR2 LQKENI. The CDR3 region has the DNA TGTGCCAGCTCACCACCTCAGGGGGCGCAGGTCGGGGAGCTGTTTTTT. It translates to CASSPPQGAQVGELFF.

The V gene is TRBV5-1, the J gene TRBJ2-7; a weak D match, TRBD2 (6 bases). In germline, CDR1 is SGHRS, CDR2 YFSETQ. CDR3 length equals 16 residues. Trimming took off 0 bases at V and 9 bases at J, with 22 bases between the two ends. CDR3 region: CASSLGSLQWQEGQYF. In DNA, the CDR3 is TGCGCCAGCAGCTTGGGGTCCCTTCAGTGGCAGGAGGGGCAGTACTTC.

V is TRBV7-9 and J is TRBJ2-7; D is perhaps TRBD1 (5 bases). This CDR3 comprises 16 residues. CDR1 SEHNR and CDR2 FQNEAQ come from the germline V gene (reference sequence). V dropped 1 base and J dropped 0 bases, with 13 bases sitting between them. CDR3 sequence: CASSLGSVGVSYEQYF. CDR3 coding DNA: TGTGCCAGCAGCTTAGGTTCGGTAGGGGTCTCCTACGAGCAGTACTTC.

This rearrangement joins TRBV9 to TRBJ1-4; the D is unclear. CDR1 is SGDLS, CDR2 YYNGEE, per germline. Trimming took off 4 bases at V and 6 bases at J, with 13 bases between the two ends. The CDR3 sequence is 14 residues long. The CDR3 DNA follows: TGTGCCAGCAGCCTAGACGGGTCGGATGAAAAACTGTTTTTT. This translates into CASSLDGSDEKLFF.

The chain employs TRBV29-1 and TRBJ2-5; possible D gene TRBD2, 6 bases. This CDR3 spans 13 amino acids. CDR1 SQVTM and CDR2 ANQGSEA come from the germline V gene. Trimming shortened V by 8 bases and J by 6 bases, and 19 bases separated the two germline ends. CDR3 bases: TGCAGCTCGGGGAACTGGGGGGATCAGACCCAGTACTTC. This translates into CSSGNWGDQTQYF.

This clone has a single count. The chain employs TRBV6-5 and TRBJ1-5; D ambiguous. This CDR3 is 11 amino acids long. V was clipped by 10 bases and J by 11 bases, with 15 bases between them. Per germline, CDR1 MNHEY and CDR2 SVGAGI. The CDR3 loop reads CATTTFPAQHF. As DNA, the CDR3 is TGTGCCACCACGACTTTCCCGGCCCAGCATTTT.

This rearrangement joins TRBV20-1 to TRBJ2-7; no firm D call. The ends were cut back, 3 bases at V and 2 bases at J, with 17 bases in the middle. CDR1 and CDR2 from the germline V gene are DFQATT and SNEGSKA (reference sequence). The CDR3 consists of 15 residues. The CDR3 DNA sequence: TGCAGTGCTAGTGCTCCCGGGTTCATGGCCTACGAGCAGTACTTC. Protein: CSASAPGFMAYEQYF.

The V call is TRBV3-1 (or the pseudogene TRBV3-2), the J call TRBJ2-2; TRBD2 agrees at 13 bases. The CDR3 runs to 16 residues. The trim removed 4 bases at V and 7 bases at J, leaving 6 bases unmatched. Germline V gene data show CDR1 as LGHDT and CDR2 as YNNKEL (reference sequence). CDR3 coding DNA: TGTGCCAGCAGCCGAGGGACTAGCGGGGAAGTCGGGGAGCTGTTTTTT. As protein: CASSRGTSGEVGELFF.